This record concerns one T cell receptor (beta chain) sequence. This CDR3 comprises 16 residues. CDR1 is SGHDT and CDR2 is YYEEEE in the germline V gene. The germline V and J ends were trimmed by 0 bases and 0 bases, with 10 bases remaining between them. This record belongs to a study of control samples from healthy donors and cancer patients. Clones were sequenced by immunoSEQ multiplex PCR, and TCRdb holds only the in-frame ones, with some missing. This sample contains around 190,000 clones. The TCR sequence derives from a woman aged 30 to 39 in good health. Sequenced: blood. V usage is TRBV5-6 and J usage is TRBJ1-3; possible D gene TRBD1, 5 bases. The CDR3 region is CASSLAGTNSGNTIYF. The CDR3 bases are TGTGCCAGCAGCTTGGCCGGGACCAACTCTGGAAACACCATATATTTT.